This TCR beta chain derives from a study of blood T cell repertoires in COVID-19. In the original processing: Amplification of reference gene primers provided the estimated nucleated cell counts. The method was immunoSEQ multiplex PCR; TCRdb's version includes in-frame clones alone and lacks a portion of them. The DNA gave D and trimming, while V, J and clone size come from that table. The data show about 150,000 clones, approximately 80% seen once. V lost 3 bases and J 6 bases, leaving 9 bases between the germline ends. CDR1 and CDR2 from the germline V gene are SNHLY and FYNNEI. The CDR3 loop spans 13 amino acids. The study assigned cohorts using participant-reported clinical history. This clone came up a few times.

The sequence was obtained from a woman in her fifties or sixties who had recovered from COVID-19. Material: PBMCs or T cells enriched from blood (not recorded which). The chain uses TRBV2 and TRBJ1-5; no clear D. The DNA of the CDR3 is TGTGCCAGCAGTGATGATGTTAGTCAGCCCCAGCATTTT. Its protein product is CASSDDVSQPQHF.